These 13 T cell receptor beta chains share one sample of origin, sequenced in a study of T-cell reconstitution after alpha-beta-depleted transplantation in children. TCRbeta library preparation incorporated unique molecular identifiers. TCRdb passed the PCR reads through MiXCR, listing each CDR3 protein once. This table has a few hundred thousand distinct CDR3 sequences, about 16% appearing once. This material consisted of PBMCs from the stem cell graft donor, taken from the stem cell graft. Receptors originate from a human donor who donated a stem cell graft to a child with acute lymphoblastic leukemia.

The gene calls are TRBV12-3 or TRBV12-4 and TRBJ1-5; 9 bases match TRBD1. CDR3 length equals 15 residues. Trimming removed 3 bases from V and 5 bases from J; junction bases left unmatched: 5. The CDR3 sequence: CASSLGQGIYQPQHF. CDR3 DNA sequence: TGTGCCAGCAGTTTGGGACAGGGCATCTATCAGCCCCAGCATTTT.

The sample holds a few counts of this clonotype. The rearrangement uses TRBV5-1 and TRBJ1-1, with TRBD1 as a possible D gene (6 bases). Germline values: CDR1 SGHRS, CDR2 YFSETQ. V dropped 2 bases and J dropped 7 bases, with 9 bases sitting between them. This CDR3 has 12 residues. The CDR3 sequence is CASSFRGFEAFF. The CDR3 bases are TGCGCCAGCAGCTTCAGGGGTTTTGAAGCTTTCTTT. Full variable domain (remainder filled in from reference TRBV5-1 and TRBJ1-1): KAGVTQTPRYLIKTRGQQVTLSCSPISGHRSVSWYQQTPGQGLQFLFEYFSETQRNKGNFPGRFSGRQFSNSRSEMNVSTLELGDSALYLCASSFRGFEAFFGQGTRLTVV.

This clonotype was detected ten times or more. The chain uses TRBV18 and TRBJ2-7, with 11 bases matching TRBD1. Germline V lookup: CDR1 KGHSH, CDR2 LQKENI. V was clipped by 6 bases and J by 7 bases; unmatched bases: 11. This CDR3 is built from 15 residues. The CDR3 loop is CASSAPGQGEGEQYF. CDR3 nucleotides: TGTGCCAGCTCTGCCCCGGGACAGGGGGAAGGGGAGCAGTACTTC.

The table lists this clonotype with a few counts. The rearrangement links TRBV5-1 to TRBJ2-7; 8 nucleotides match TRBD2. The J segment lost 3 bases and the V segment lost 0 bases, leaving 11 bases of the junction unmatched. CDR3 length equals 17 residues. CDR1 is SGHRS, CDR2 YFSETQ, per germline. CDR3 in DNA: TGCGCCAGCAGCTTGGATCTAACGGCGGGAGGAGGCTACGAGCAGTACTTC. As protein: CASSLDLTAGGGYEQYF.

The chain links TRBV5-6 to TRBJ2-6; 10 bases map to TRBD1. Per germline, CDR1 SGHDT and CDR2 YYEEEE. With 4 bases clipped from V and 1 base from J, the junction kept 11 bases outside the gene matches. This CDR3 is built from 19 residues. The CDR3 region has the DNA TGTGCCAGCAGCGTAACGTGGGACAGGGGAGGATCTGGGGCCAACGTCCTGACTTTC. This gives the protein CASSVTWDRGGSGANVLTF.

The chain has TRBV25-1 and TRBJ1-2, with 7 bases aligning to TRBD1. Per the germline V gene, CDR1 is MGHDK and CDR2 is SYGVNS. V lost 4 bases to trimming and J lost 0 bases; unmatched junction nucleotides: 5. The CDR3 has 15 residues. Here the CDR3 DNA reads TGTGCCAGCAGTGTGGGACAGCATGCTAACTATGGCTACACCTTC. Translation: CASSVGQHANYGYTF.

This clonotype was recorded a few times. In nucleotides, the CDR3 is TGTGCCAGCAGCCACGCCTTTCTAGCAAAAGGCTACGAGCAGTACTTC. It translates to CASSHAFLAKGYEQYF. The chain joins TRBV3-1 to TRBJ2-7; D may be TRBD2 (5 bases). V dropped 3 bases and J dropped 3 bases, with 18 bases sitting between them. CDR1 is LGHDT, CDR2 YNNKEL, per germline (reference sequence). This CDR3 has 16 amino acids.

The chain recombines TRBV2 with TRBJ2-3, with D maybe TRBD1 (5 bases). The CDR3 consists of 13 residues. V gave up 9 bases and J gave up 5 bases, with 15 bases separating them. Per germline, CDR1 SNHLY and CDR2 FYNNEI. The CDR3 DNA reads TGTGCCAGTACCACCAGGGCCAAAGATACGCAGTATTTT. Translating it yields CASTTRAKDTQYF.

This clonotype was counted only a few times. The V gene is TRBV12-3 or TRBV12-4, the J gene TRBJ1-1; possible D gene TRBD1, 6 bases. The CDR3 contains 14 residues. V lost 7 bases and J 0 bases, leaving 12 bases between the germline ends. CDR3: CASTRGQLNTEAFF. In nucleotides, the CDR3 is TGTGCCAGCACCCGAGGACAGTTGAACACTGAAGCTTTCTTT.

The chain has TRBV9 and TRBJ2-1, with no clear D. The germline V gene encodes CDR1 SGDLS and CDR2 YYNGEE. The CDR3 length is 15 residues. The V and J ends lost 0 bases and 4 bases respectively, with 11 bases between them. In nucleotides, the CDR3 is TGTGCCAGCAGCGTAGGATCCAGGCTGTACAATGAGCAGTTCTTC. Protein: CASSVGSRLYNEQFF.

The gene calls are TRBV10-3 and TRBJ2-7; a possible D gene is TRBD1 (7 bases). V lost 6 bases to trimming and J lost 12 bases, with 30 bases between them. Germline V gene data show CDR1 as ENHRY and CDR2 as SYGVKD. This CDR3 contains 16 residues. The CDR3 region is CAIRGGQALTLSRWYF. The CDR3, as DNA: TGTGCCATCAGGGGAGGACAGGCTTTAACCCTTTCGAGATGGTACTTC.

The rearrangement links TRBV10-1 to TRBJ2-1, with D unclear. Germline CDR1 and CDR2: WNHNN and SYGVQD (reference sequence). The CDR3 consists of 15 residues. V gave up 3 bases and J gave up 0 bases, with 9 bases separating them. The CDR3 bases are TGCGCCAGCAGTGAATCAGCTAGCTCCTACAATGAGCAGTTCTTC. It encodes CASSESASSYNEQFF.

This CDR3 is CASSDSTDNTEAFF. CDR3 sequence (DNA): TGTGCCAGCAGCGACAGTACAGACAACACTGAAGCTTTCTTT. The chain is built from TRBV9 and TRBJ1-1, with no clear D. The CDR3 runs 14 residues. Trimming cost V 3 bases and J 2 bases, with 11 bases left between them. Germline CDR1 is SGDLS and CDR2 is YYNGEE. Full variable domain (remainder filled in from reference TRBV9 and TRBJ1-1): DSGVTQTPKHLITATGQRVTLRCSPRSGDLSVYWYQQSLDQGLQFLIQYYNGEERAKGNILERFSAQQFPDLHSELNLSSLELGDSALYFCASSDSTDNTEAFFGQGTRLTVV.